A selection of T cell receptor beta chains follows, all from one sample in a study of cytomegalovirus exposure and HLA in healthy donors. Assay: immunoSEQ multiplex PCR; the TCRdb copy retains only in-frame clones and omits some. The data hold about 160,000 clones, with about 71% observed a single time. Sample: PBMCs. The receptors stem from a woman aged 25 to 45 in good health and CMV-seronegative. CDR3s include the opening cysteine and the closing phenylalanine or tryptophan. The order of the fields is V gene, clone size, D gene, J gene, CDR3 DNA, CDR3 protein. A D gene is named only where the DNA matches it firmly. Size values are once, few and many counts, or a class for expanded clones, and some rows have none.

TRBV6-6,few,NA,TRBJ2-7,TGTGCCAGCAGTTCCTGGCAGGCCACGGGCGAGGGGTACTTC,CASSSWQATGEGYF
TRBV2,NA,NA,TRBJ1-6,TGTGCCAGCAGTGCTAATGAGCGGGGGAGCTCACCCCTCCACTTT,CASSANERGSSPLHF
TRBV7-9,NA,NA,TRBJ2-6,TGTGCCAGCATCATTGCTGGGGCCAACGTCCTGACTTTC,CASIIAGANVLTF
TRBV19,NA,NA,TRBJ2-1,TGTGCCAGTAGAAAAGGGCGGCGGGGCTCCTACAATGAGCAGTTCTTC,CASRKGRRGSYNEQFF
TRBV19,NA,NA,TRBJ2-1,TGTGCTTCCGGGACATCTTCCTACAATGAGCAGTTCTTC,CASGTSSYNEQFF
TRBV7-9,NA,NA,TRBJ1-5,TGTGCCAGCAGCTCGCACGGGGGGCGCAATCAGCCCCAGCATTTT,CASSSHGGRNQPQHF
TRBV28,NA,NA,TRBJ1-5,TGTGCCAGCAGCAGAACAGACTATAGCAATCAGCCCCAGCATTTT,CASSRTDYSNQPQHF
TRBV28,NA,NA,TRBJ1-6,TGTGCCAGCAATTTGCAGGCTGCTCCCAATTCACCCCTCCACTTT,CASNLQAAPNSPLHF
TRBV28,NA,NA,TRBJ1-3,TGTGCCAGCAGTTTGGGGCTCCAGGGAAGAGGAAACACCATATATTTT,CASSLGLQGRGNTIYF
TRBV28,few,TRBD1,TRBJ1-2,TGTGCCAGCAGCCCCGGGACAGCCTTCTATGGCTACACCTTC,CASSPGTAFYGYTF
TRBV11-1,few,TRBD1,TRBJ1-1,TGTGCCAGCAGCTTCACGGGGACAGGGCTTGAAGCTTTCTTT,CASSFTGTGLEAFF
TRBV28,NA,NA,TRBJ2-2,TGTGCCAGCAGCCCCGGGTGGCCTACGAACACCGGGGAGCTGTTTTTT,CASSPGWPTNTGELFF
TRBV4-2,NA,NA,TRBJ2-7,TGTGCCAGCAGCCAAGTCCCTCCTTCGGGTTACGAAGCCTACGAGCAGTACTTC,CASSQVPPSGYEAYEQYF
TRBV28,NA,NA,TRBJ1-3,TGTGCCAGCAGTTTGGACACAGGGATTGTTGGAAACACCATATATTTT,CASSLDTGIVGNTIYF
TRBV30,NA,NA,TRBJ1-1,TGTGCCTGGGACTTCCGAGGGTTGGCTTTCTTT,CAWDFRGLAFF
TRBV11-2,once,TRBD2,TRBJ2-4,TGTGCCAGCAGCTTGGGGGGAGTAGCGGGGTTCAAAAACATTCAGTACTTC,CASSLGGVAGFKNIQYF
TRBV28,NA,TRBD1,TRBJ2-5,TGTGCCAGCAGTTTGAACAGGGGGCCGGAGACCCAGTACTTC,CASSLNRGPETQYF
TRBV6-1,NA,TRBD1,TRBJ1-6,TGTGCCAGCAATACCGGGACAGGGTTCCCCCTCCACTTT,CASNTGTGFPLHF
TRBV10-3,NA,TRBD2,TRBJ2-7,TGTGCCATCAGTGAGCCGAAAAGACTAGCGGGAACCTACGAGCAGTACTTC,CAISEPKRLAGTYEQYF
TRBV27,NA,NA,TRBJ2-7,TGTGCCAGCAGTTTAGGACAGGGAGGGTCTTACGAGCAGTACTTC,CASSLGQGGSYEQYF
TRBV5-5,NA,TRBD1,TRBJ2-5,TGTGCCAGCAGCGAAGGACAGGGAGAGGGGACCCAGTACTTC,CASSEGQGEGTQYF
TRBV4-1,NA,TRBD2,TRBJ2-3,TGCGCCAGCAGCCAAGTCCGACTAGCGGGTAGCACAGATACGCAGTATTTT,CASSQVRLAGSTDTQYF
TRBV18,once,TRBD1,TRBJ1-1,TGTGCCAGCTCACAAGAACAGGGGTTGAGTGAAGCTTTCTTT,CASSQEQGLSEAFF
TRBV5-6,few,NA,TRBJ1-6,TGTGCCAGCAGCTTTGCGGCTGATCGTTCACCCCTCCACTTT,CASSFAADRSPLHF
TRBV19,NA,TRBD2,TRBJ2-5,TGTGCCAGTAGCCCCCTTTGGGGGGGAGAGACCCAGTACTTC,CASSPLWGGETQYF
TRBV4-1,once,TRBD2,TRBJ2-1,TGCGCCAGCAGCTACGGGGGGGGCAATGAGCAGTTCTTC,CASSYGGGNEQFF